A selection of T cell receptor beta chains follows, all from one sample in a study of blood T cell repertoires in COVID-19. Measured with immunoSEQ multiplex PCR; TCRdb has only the in-frame clones, and not every one. Of under 70,000 clones listed, roughly 88% are singletons. The sequenced material came from peripheral blood. These receptor sequences come from a woman aged 55-69 years with COVID-19, enrolled during active disease. Each CDR3 is given with its conserved first and last residue. D genes are given only for firm matches. Clone size is given for some rows only: seen once, a few or many times, or a class if the clone is expanded.

TRBD2	.	TRBV2	TRBJ2-3	CASKREGTDTQYF	TGTGCCAGCAAGCGGGAGGGCACAGATACGCAGTATTTT
.	.	TRBV11-2	TRBJ2-5	CASSFGRETQYF	TGTGCCAGCAGCTTCGGGAGAGAGACCCAGTACTTC
.	once	TRBV25-1	TRBJ1-2	CASSAEIQGSGYTF	TGTGCCAGCAGTGCCGAAATACAGGGATCTGGCTACACCTTC
.	.	TRBV13	TRBJ1-1	CASSLPRRPNTEAFF	TGTGCCAGCAGCCTACCCCGCAGGCCGAACACTGAAGCTTTCTTT
TRBD2	.	TRBV27	TRBJ2-1	CASSLAGSSYNEQFF	TGTGCCAGCAGCTTAGCGGGGAGCTCCTACAATGAGCAGTTCTTC
TRBD2	.	TRBV2	TRBJ2-3	CASSAGLAGVAAYF	TGTGCCAGCAGCGCAGGACTAGCGGGGGTGGCCGCGTATTTT
.	.	TRBV6-5	TRBJ2-7	CASSYSASRFSYEQYF	TGTGCCAGCAGTTACTCCGCGTCCAGGTTCTCCTACGAGCAGTACTTC
TRBD1	.	TRBV18	TRBJ1-1	CASSRGDRRNTEAFF	TGTGCCAGCTCACGGGGGGACAGGCGGAACACTGAAGCTTTCTTT
TRBD1	.	TRBV27	TRBJ2-7	CASRRQGDEQYF	TGTGCCAGCAGGAGACAGGGTGACGAGCAGTACTTC
TRBD1	.	TRBV12-3/TRBV12-4	TRBJ1-2	CASSLDRGYGYTF	TGTGCCAGCAGCCTAGACAGGGGCTATGGCTACACCTTC
.	.	TRBV19	TRBJ2-2	CASSIYRGGTGELFF	TGTGCCAGTAGTATCTACAGGGGAGGTACCGGGGAGCTGTTTTTT
.	.	TRBV6-5	TRBJ1-3	CASHSGGANTIYF	TGTGCCAGCCACTCTGGGGGGGCAAACACCATATATTTT
TRBD1	.	TRBV30	TRBJ1-2	CAWSAGDRGGYTF	TGTGCCTGGAGTGCGGGGGACAGGGGCGGCTACACCTTC
TRBD2	.	TRBV29-1	TRBJ2-3	CSVGGLAGGTDTQYF	TGCAGCGTTGGGGGACTAGCGGGAGGCACAGATACGCAGTATTTT
TRBD1	.	TRBV5-4	TRBJ1-2	CASSRQGASNYGYTF	TGTGCCAGCAGCAGACAGGGCGCCTCTAACTATGGCTACACCTTC
.	.	TRBV12-3/TRBV12-4	TRBJ1-1	CASTRLRGGLAFF	TGTGCCAGCACCCGATTACGGGGTGGCTTAGCTTTCTTT
.	.	TRBV19	TRBJ1-6	CASRPSLVSSYNSPLHF	TGTGCCAGTCGTCCAAGTTTGGTTAGCTCCTATAATTCACCCCTCCACTTT
TRBD2	.	TRBV24-1	TRBJ2-2	CATSDPLAGGNTGELFF	TGTGCCACCAGTGACCCTCTAGCGGGAGGGAACACCGGGGAGCTGTTTTTT
TRBD1	.	TRBV7-9	TRBJ2-1	CASSPRQGAIEQFF	TGTGCCAGCAGCCCAAGACAGGGAGCAATTGAGCAGTTCTTC
.	.	TRBV7-9	TRBJ1-1	CASRVLNTEAFF	TGTGCCAGCAGAGTGCTAAACACTGAAGCTTTCTTT
.	.	TRBV21-1	TRBJ2-6	CASSRGGNSGANVLTF	TGTGCCAGCAGCAGGGGGGGAAACTCTGGGGCCAACGTCCTGACTTTC
.	.	TRBV6-5	TRBJ2-7	CASSSPGRAYEQYF	TGTGCCAGCAGTTCTCCAGGGCGCGCCTACGAGCAGTACTTC
.	.	TRBV7-9	TRBJ2-5	CASSLPYPTKETQYF	TGTGCCAGCAGCTTACCATATCCGACTAAAGAGACCCAGTACTTC
.	.	TRBV12-5	TRBJ1-6	CASGSETPSPLHF	TGTGCTAGTGGTTCCGAGACACCCTCACCCCTCCACTTT
TRBD1	.	TRBV19	TRBJ1-6	CASGRQGDSPLHF	TGTGCCAGTGGCAGGCAGGGGGATTCACCCCTCCACTTT
.	.	TRBV2	TRBJ2-7	CASRDSPSSYEQYF	TGTGCCAGCCGAGACAGCCCCAGCTCCTACGAGCAGTACTTC
.	.	TRBV10-3	TRBJ1-2	CAISESGGDYGYTF	TGTGCCATCAGTGAGTCAGGCGGGGACTATGGCTACACCTTC
.	.	TRBV3-1/TRBV3-2	TRBJ2-2	CASSRGSANTGELFF	TGTGCCAGCAGCCGAGGCTCAGCGAACACCGGGGAGCTGTTTTTT
TRBD1	.	TRBV27	TRBJ1-1	CASSLVGTGTEAFF	TGTGCCAGCAGTTTAGTCGGGACAGGGACTGAAGCTTTCTTT
TRBD2	.	TRBV7-9	TRBJ2-1	CAIQSGRYNEQFF	TGTGCCATCCAAAGCGGGAGATACAATGAGCAGTTCTTC
.	once	TRBV12-3/TRBV12-4	TRBJ2-1	CASSLNRENEQFF	TGTGCCAGCAGTTTGAACAGGGAGAATGAGCAGTTCTTC
TRBD1	.	TRBV9	TRBJ1-2	CASSVDPQQGESYGYTF	TGTGCCAGCAGCGTAGATCCCCAGCAGGGGGAGAGCTATGGCTACACCTTC
.	.	TRBV5-5	TRBJ2-1	CASSLQVQGYNEQFF	TGTGCCAGCAGCTTGCAAGTTCAGGGATACAATGAGCAGTTCTTC
.	.	TRBV28	TRBJ2-5	CASSGAATREETQYF	TGTGCCAGCAGTGGAGCAGCCACCAGGGAAGAGACCCAGTACTTC
.	.	TRBV7-9	TRBJ2-1	CASSQTLMGDEQFF	TGTGCCAGCAGCCAGACTCTGATGGGAGATGAGCAGTTCTTC
.	.	TRBV10-2	TRBJ2-3	CASSERDTDTQYF	TGCGCCAGCAGTGAGCGGGACACAGATACGCAGTATTTT
.	.	TRBV7-8	TRBJ1-4	CASSLQGHKLFF	TGTGCCAGCAGCCTACAGGGTCATAAACTGTTTTTT
.	.	TRBV5-6	TRBJ1-5	CASSLSSALSQPQHF	TGTGCCAGCAGCTTGTCAAGCGCGCTAAGTCAGCCCCAGCATTTT
TRBD1	.	TRBV19	TRBJ1-1	CASSISGTGSTEAFF	TGTGCCAGTAGTATAAGCGGGACAGGGTCCACTGAAGCTTTCTTT
.	.	TRBV18	TRBJ1-5	CASSFQRQVRDQPQHF	TGTGCCAGCTCATTTCAAAGACAGGTCCGGGATCAGCCCCAGCATTTT
TRBD1	.	TRBV2	TRBJ1-5	CASRGGAGQPQHF	TGTGCCAGCAGAGGGGGCGCAGGGCAGCCCCAGCATTTT
.	.	TRBV5-4	TRBJ2-3	CASSLDSNTQYF	TGTGCCAGCAGCTTAGATAGCAATACGCAGTATTTT
.	.	TRBV3-1/TRBV3-2	TRBJ1-3	CASRSGTPLPGNTIYF	TGTGCCAGCCGATCCGGGACACCTCTGCCCGGAAACACCATATATTTT
TRBD1	.	TRBV5-4	TRBJ1-6	CASSAQGTGNSPLHF	TGTGCCAGCAGCGCACAGGGGACTGGGAATTCACCCCTCCACTTT
TRBD1	.	TRBV28	TRBJ1-1	CASVIGTGNTEAFF	TGTGCCAGCGTGATCGGGACAGGGAACACTGAAGCTTTCTTT
.	.	TRBV19	TRBJ2-1	CASRSGYNEQFF	TGTGCCAGTAGATCAGGTTACAATGAGCAGTTCTTC
TRBD2	.	TRBV30	TRBJ2-7	CAWTKRGGRSYEQYF	TGTGCCTGGACCAAACGGGGCGGGAGGTCCTACGAGCAGTACTTC
TRBD1	.	TRBV27	TRBJ2-7	CASSQPDRASLEQYF	TGTGCCAGCAGTCAGCCCGACAGGGCCTCCCTCGAGCAGTACTTC
TRBD1	once	TRBV30	TRBJ2-7	CAWGTGRSYEQYF	TGTGCCTGGGGGACAGGGAGGTCCTACGAGCAGTACTTC
TRBD1	.	TRBV7-8	TRBJ1-4	CASSARGPGSEKLFF	TGTGCCAGCAGCGCCAGGGGGCCGGGGAGTGAAAAACTGTTTTTT
.	once	TRBV4-3	TRBJ1-4	CASSQDLLTGEKLFF	TGCGCCAGCAGCCAAGACCTCCTGACTGGTGAAAAACTGTTTTTT